These 27 T cell receptor beta chains were sequenced from one sample in a study of T cells in Graves' hyperthyroidism and ophthalmopathy (dated 2019 in TCRdb). Library generation was performed with multiplex PCR. Sequencing used an Illumina HiSeq 2000. TCR beta CDR3 regions were amplified from RNA transcripts. The TCR CDR3 was subjected to a first round of RT-PCR using the HTBI primer set and the Qiagen OneStep RT-PCR kit. The public reads were reanalyzed by TCRdb: fastp trimming at Q25, MiXCR alignment, in-frame beta chains only. Merged by CDR3 protein, the rows form single entries marked with the most common genes and DNA. The sample table contains around 340,000 distinct CDR3 sequences; only one count was recorded for roughly a sixth of them. 30% to 40% of the sample belongs to the ten largest clones. Sequencing input: blood. All receptors derive from a woman between 25 and 40 years old with Graves' hyperthyroidism that later progressed to Graves' ophthalmopathy.

With regard to this clonotype: Given a much more abundant clone one base away, this may be a read error. This chain links TRBV20-1 with TRBJ2-3; D uncertain. Germline V gives CDR1 DFQATT, CDR2 SNEGSKA (reference sequence). This CDR3 contains 15 residues. For the CDR3, the DNA is TGCAGTGCTAGAGATTCTCTGGGCCTCACAGATACGCGGTATTTT. Translating it yields CSARDSLGLTDTRYF.

The sample holds many counts of this clonotype. J is TRBJ2-7 and V is TRBV6-1; 7 bases line up with TRBD1. Looked up from germline, CDR1 is MNHNS and CDR2 is SASEGT. The CDR3 sequence is 13 residues long. After removal of 7 bases from V and 9 bases from J, the junction contained 12 bases not matched to a gene. The CDR3 protein is CASTAGGFAVQYF. The DNA for the CDR3 is TGTGCCAGCACTGCAGGGGGTTTTGCAGTGCAGTACTTC.

J is TRBJ1-1 and V is TRBV12-3 or TRBV12-4; D might be TRBD1 (5 bases). The CDR3 covers 13 residues. The V end was cut by 3 bases, the J end by 12 bases, with 17 bases between. CDR3 nucleotide sequence: TGTGCCAGCAGTTTGGGTCAGGGCACTCTGCCTTTCTTT. This codes for CASSLGQGTLPFF.

This clonotype has ten or more counts. The rearrangement uses TRBV20-1 and TRBJ1-5; D unclear. The CDR3 totals 14 residues. Trimming removed 4 bases from V and 4 bases from J, with 14 bases in between. CDR1 and CDR2 (germline): DFQATT, SNEGSKA (reference sequence). The CDR3 coding sequence is TGCAGTGCTATGGAGGGCTATCGGAATCAGCCCCAGCATTTT. This encodes CSAMEGYRNQPQHF.

This chain links TRBV6-2 or TRBV6-3 with TRBJ1-1; 10 bases match TRBD1. V gave up 5 bases and J gave up 5 bases; unmatched junction bases: 5. Germline V lookup: CDR1 MNHEY, CDR2 SVGEGT. This CDR3 contains 14 residues. CDR3 protein: CASSGQGGRTEAFF. The CDR3 DNA is TGTGCCAGCAGTGGACAGGGGGGGAGGACTGAAGCTTTCTTT.

This clonotype was observed many times. V usage is TRBV11-2 and J usage is TRBJ2-2; perhaps D is TRBD1 or TRBD2 (5 bases each). The length of the CDR3 is 18 residues. Germline CDR1 reads SGHAT; CDR2 reads FQNNGV. The V gene lost 1 base and the J gene lost 2 bases, with 17 bases spanning the gap. CDR3 coding DNA: TGTGCCAGCAGCTTAGTTCTTACGGGACGCAAAAACACCGGGGAGCTGTTTTTT. As protein: CASSLVLTGRKNTGELFF.

This clonotype was detected many times. The chain is built from TRBV27 and TRBJ2-1; 10 positions agree with TRBD2. The J segment lost 4 bases and the V segment lost 6 bases, leaving 9 bases of the junction unmatched. There are 16 residues in the CDR3. Germline CDR1 and CDR2: MNHEY and SMNVEV (reference sequence). CDR3 DNA: TGTGCCAGCAGGGAAGGTACTAGCGGGACTTACAATGAGCAGTTCTTC. Amino acids: CASREGTSGTYNEQFF.

This clonotype was recorded many times. J is TRBJ2-7 and V is TRBV5-4, with 8 nucleotides matching TRBD2. From germline, CDR1 is SGHNT and CDR2 YYREEE (reference sequence). With 2 bases clipped from V and 3 bases from J, the junction kept 7 bases outside the gene matches. There are 15 residues in the CDR3. The CDR3 sequence: CASSFFGGALYEQYF. The DNA of the CDR3 is TGTGCCAGCAGCTTCTTCGGGGGGGCTCTCTACGAGCAGTACTTC.

This clonotype was seen at least ten times. V gene TRBV2 combines with J gene TRBJ2-1; D is undetermined. The CDR3 has 12 residues. Germline lookup yields CDR1 SNHLY and CDR2 FYNNEI. Deletions cut 6 bases from V and 4 bases from J, with 7 bases between. CDR3 coding DNA: TGTGCCAGCAGGAACTTATACAATGAGCAGTTCTTC. Protein sequence: CASRNLYNEQFF.

This clonotype was counted at least ten times. The chain combines TRBV12-3 or TRBV12-4 with TRBJ2-3, with 7 bases aligning to TRBD2. The CDR3 spans 16 residues. The J segment lost 2 bases and the V segment lost 3 bases, leaving 8 bases of the junction unmatched. For the CDR3, the DNA is TGTGCCAGCAGTTTGGGGGGGTCTGTTCACACAGATACGCAGTATTTT. Its protein product is CASSLGGSVHTDTQYF.

The chain recombines TRBV15 with TRBJ2-7; 8 positions match TRBD2. The V and J ends lost 10 bases and 7 bases, in that order; junction bases with no gene match: 6. The CDR3 contains 11 residues. CDR1 is LNHNV and CDR2 is YYDKDF in the germline V gene (reference sequence). The CDR3 here is CASAGGGEQYF. The CDR3 DNA reads TGTGCCAGTGCGGGGGGCGGGGAGCAGTACTTC.

This clonotype was observed many times. The chain employs TRBV3-1 and TRBJ2-7; no reliable D call. Germline V CDR1 and CDR2: LGHDT, YNNKEL (reference sequence). V shed 3 bases and J shed 3 bases, with 6 bases lying between them. The CDR3 is 12 amino acids. CDR3 loop: CASSQGFYEQYF. The CDR3 nucleotides read TGTGCCAGCAGCCAGGGATTCTACGAGCAGTACTTC.

This clonotype has just a few counts. This chain connects TRBV4-1 to TRBJ1-2, with D possibly matching TRBD1 (5 bases). Germline CDR1 and CDR2: MGHRA and YSYEKL. The CDR3 sequence is 15 residues long. V lost 0 bases, J lost 4 bases, and 12 bases lay in between. CDR3: CASSQELEGLYGYTF. The CDR3 DNA sequence: TGCGCCAGCAGCCAAGAATTGGAGGGACTCTATGGCTACACCTTC.

This clonotype was counted ten times or more. J is TRBJ2-5 and V is TRBV20-1; 9 bases are shared with TRBD2. This CDR3 is 14 amino acids long. With V trimmed by 3 bases and J by 5 bases, 7 bases remained unmatched. The germline CDR1 and CDR2 sequences are DFQATT and SNEGSKA (reference sequence). The CDR3 DNA reads TGCAGTGCTAGTCGGGCGGGGGGGCCCGAGACCCAGTACTTC. Its protein product is CSASRAGGPETQYF.

This clonotype appeared a single time. A single base separates this from a much larger clone, so it may be a read error. No DNA is shown, since the ends of the CDR3 on it are uncertain; the CDR3 is the one TCRdb lists. The chain is built from TRBV27 and TRBJ1-2; TRBD1, the table's D call, lacks a check against the DNA. The CDR3 is 16 residues long, counting both termini. In germline, CDR1 is MNHEY, CDR2 SMNVEV (reference sequence). The CDR3 sequence is CASSSSTGEKLYGYTF.

In its sample, this clonotype was seen many times. The chain couples TRBV7-2 to TRBJ2-7; TRBD2 agrees at 8 bases. Germline CDR1 SGHTA, CDR2 FQGNSA. The CDR3 runs 14 residues. V lost 5 bases to trimming and J lost 2 bases; unmatched junction nucleotides: 5. The CDR3 reads CASSKSGGAYEQYF. The CDR3 bases are TGTGCCAGCAGCAAAAGCGGGGGAGCCTACGAGCAGTACTTC.

This clonotype was counted at least ten times. The CDR3 DNA follows: TGTGCCAGCAGTTACGGTCACAATGAGCAGTTCTTC. Amino acids: CASSYGHNEQFF. The chain recombines TRBV6-2 or TRBV6-3 with TRBJ2-1; D not resolved. CDR3 length: 12 residues. Trimming cost V 2 bases and J 5 bases, with 4 bases left between them. Germline loops: CDR1 MNHEY, CDR2 SVGEGT.

This chain uses TRBV7-9 with TRBJ2-5, with D perhaps assigned TRBD1 or TRBD2 (5 bases each). V shed 5 bases and J shed 4 bases, with 20 bases lying between them. CDR1 and CDR2 (germline): SEHNR, FQNEAQ (reference sequence). The CDR3 has 16 residues. CDR3 DNA sequence: TGTGCCAGCAGCCCCCCTCTGGGGGAACGGGGAGAGACCCAGTACTTC. Its protein is CASSPPLGERGETQYF. The full variable domain, with the rest looked up from reference TRBV7-9 and TRBJ2-5, is DTGVSQNPRHKITKRGQNVTFRCDPISEHNRLYWYRQTLGQGPEFLTYFQNEAQLEKSRLLSDRFSAERPKGSFSTLEIQRTEQGDSAMYLCASSPPLGERGETQYFGPGTRLLVL.

This clonotype was found a few times. V gene TRBV20-1 combines with J gene TRBJ2-4; D is uncertain. V was cut by 5 bases and J by 0 bases, with 11 bases left in between. Germline CDR1 and CDR2: DFQATT and SNEGSKA (reference sequence). This CDR3 has 14 amino acids. The DNA of the CDR3 is TGCAGTGCTCGACCGAGTATAGCCAAAAACATTCAGTACTTC. Translating gives CSARPSIAKNIQYF.

The rearrangement links TRBV7-2 to TRBJ2-7; no clear D. This CDR3 is 14 amino acids long. CDR1 is SGHTA, CDR2 FQGNSA, per germline. V was trimmed by 5 bases and J by 7 bases, leaving 18 bases between them. CDR3 bases: TGTGCCAGCAGCCATTATAAGGGCTATCTGGAGCAGTACTTC. This gives the protein CASSHYKGYLEQYF.

The table lists this clonotype with many counts. The rearrangement joins TRBV19 to TRBJ2-3; D may be TRBD1 or TRBD2 (5 bases each). V was pared by 3 bases and J by 5 bases, with 27 bases between. The CDR3 is 19 residues long. Germline V gene lookup returns CDR1 LNHDA and CDR2 SQIVND (reference sequence). CDR3 sequence reads: CASSMVPRGAGLIGDTQYF. CDR3 sequence (DNA): TGTGCCAGTAGTATGGTTCCCCGGGGCGCGGGTCTAATAGGAGATACGCAGTATTTT.

This clonotype was seen a handful of times. The chain has TRBV20-1 and TRBJ2-1; a possible D gene is TRBD2 (6 bases). The germline V and J ends were trimmed by 3 bases and 0 bases, with 12 bases remaining between them. The CDR3 has 15 amino acids. CDR1 is DFQATT, CDR2 SNEGSKA, per germline (reference sequence). This CDR3 is CSASLASFSYNEQFF. The CDR3 nucleotides read TGCAGTGCTAGCCTAGCGAGTTTCTCCTACAATGAGCAGTTCTTC.

This clonotype was detected only a few times. This sequence joins TRBV7-2 and TRBJ2-7; 13 positions match TRBD2. The germline V gene has CDR1 SGHTA and CDR2 FQGNSA. Trimming removed 0 bases from V and 1 base from J; junction bases left unmatched: 15. The CDR3 extends over 21 amino acids. In DNA form, the CDR3 reads TGTGCCAGCAGCTTAGCGGTCTCACCGGGACTAGCGGGGAAACGGTCCTACGAGCAGTACTTC. Translation gives CASSLAVSPGLAGKRSYEQYF.

This clonotype has just one count. Given a much more abundant clone one base away, this may be a read error. This sequence joins TRBV7-9 and TRBJ2-1; tentatively, D is TRBD2 (5 bases). This CDR3 is 17 amino acids long. In germline, CDR1 is SEHNR, CDR2 FQNEAQ (reference sequence). V lost 1 base, J lost 0 bases, and 13 bases lay in between. The CDR3: CASSLGWEQSSYNEQFF. CDR3 DNA: TGTGCCAGCAGCTTAGGGTGGGAGCAAAGCTCCTACAATGAGCAGTTCTTC.

V is TRBV18 and J is TRBJ2-1, with D unresolved. V was shortened by 2 bases and J by 2 bases, with 10 bases between the two germline ends. This CDR3 region has 15 residues. CDR1 KGHSH and CDR2 LQKENI come from the germline V gene. CDR3 amino acids: CASSPGEYTYNEQFF. The CDR3 nucleotides are TGTGCCAGCTCACCAGGCGAGTATACCTACAATGAGCAGTTCTTC.

This clonotype has ten or more counts. CDR3 amino acids: CASSLAGGVYGYTF. The CDR3 DNA follows: TGTGCCAGCAGTTTAGCAGGGGGCGTCTATGGCTACACCTTC. V and J are TRBV12-3 or TRBV12-4 and TRBJ1-2, with 7 bases aligning to TRBD1. The ends lost 0 bases at V and 4 bases at J; junction bases unmatched: 2. The CDR3 consists of 14 residues.

The chain employs TRBV2 and TRBJ2-7; 8 bases are a match to TRBD1. J was trimmed by 3 bases and V by 4 bases; bases with no gene match: 8. Germline loops: CDR1 SNHLY, CDR2 FYNNEI. CDR3 length equals 15 residues. CDR3 loop: CASSGVDRGNYEQYF. The CDR3 nucleotides read TGTGCCAGCAGTGGCGTCGACAGGGGCAACTACGAGCAGTACTTC.